What follows describes a single T cell receptor (beta chain). The antigen it binds to is not known. An end of the junction differs from the germline gene, which may be a read error. CDR1 SGHDT and CDR2 YYEEEE are derived from the germline V gene. The CDR3, from cysteine to phenylalanine, totals 14 residues. CDR3 DNA only is kept here, 42 bases in frame from base 1. The receptor library was made with 5' RACE. Reads for this sample came from an Illumina HiSeq 2500. A second roughly 7 to 11 cycle PCR used a sample-barcoded 5' primer and a J-beta primer mix. A unique molecular identifier was introduced onto each TCR beta cDNA molecule by a template-switch 5' adaptor carrying 12 random nucleotides. At least 2.5 million CDR3-containing paired-end reads were obtained from each sample. The Mint cDNA synthesis kit, primed by a TRBC-specific oligonucleotide, was used to synthesize first-strand cDNA from all RNA. Following uracil-DNA glycosylase treatment, a first 18-cycle PCR with universal primers M1SS and BC2_uni_R was performed on all cDNA. In the authors' own workflow: Normalization of each sample was performed by random selection of 1 million high-quality reads, each carrying a distinct molecular identifier. Instead of being binned into consensus sequences, reads that shared molecular identifiers were thrown out. CDR3 identification, clonotype clustering and error correction used MiTCR with a Q25 quality threshold and the strictest error-elimination algorithm. A nonparametric unseen species model with Euler transformation was used to estimate lower-bound total TCR beta diversity. The public reads were reanalyzed by TCRdb: fastp trimming at Q25, MiXCR alignment, in-frame beta chains only. Duplicate CDR3 protein sequences are folded into a single record with the most common DNA and genes. None of the V and J calls come from the authors' own analysis; TCRdb made them. For this sample the table gives hundreds of thousands of distinct CDR3 sequences, of which around 45% were detected only once. The top ten clonotypes cover about a fifth of the sample.

The donors were under 40 Caucasian individuals from Russia, aged roughly 6 to 100 years, who were systemically healthy. Approximately 11 milliliters of peripheral blood were drawn from each donor into EDTA-treated Vacutainer tubes. PBMCs were isolated by Ficoll-Paque density-gradient centrifugation, with at least 7 million obtained per sample. Total RNA, at least 6 micrograms per sample, was extracted from PBMCs with Trizol reagent. The percentages of naive CD45RAhigh/CD27high T cells were determined by flow cytometry on a PBMC aliquot from every donor. The data belong to a study of blood T cells in healthy people across ages (dated by TCRdb to 2014 to 2015). Context from the whole study: In model experiments, template switching captured about one uniquely barcoded TCR beta cDNA molecule for every two T cells. For two donors (one aged 18 to 30 and one aged 80 or older), the study analyzed two additional independent replicas of 1 million unique cDNA reads from the same blood draw. The donors were split into four age groups: young (average 16 years), middle-aged (around 40), aged (around 67) and long-lived (approximately 80). To avoid experimental bias, donors of different ages were distributed randomly across sequencing lanes. To track age-related changes in TCR beta repertoire diversity, the study relied on deep sequencing normalized with unique cDNA molecular identifiers.

What the research found in general, with its limitations: As age increased, observed TCR beta diversity per million T cells dropped in a roughly linear way, and a significant reduction was already evident by age around 41. Estimates of total diversity based on one million sequenced T cells were regarded as lower bounds and as underestimates. Because profiling used bulk unsorted PBMCs, naive and antigen-experienced compartments could not be compared conclusively. Compared with the aged group, more naive CD4+ T cells, fewer expanded clones and increased TCR diversity were shown by the long-lived group, suggesting age selection. There was a strong correlation between observed TCR beta diversity and the percentage of naive T cells measured by flow cytometry. The CMV infection status of donors was not known, potentially confounding age-related changes in expanded clonotypes.

The clonotype originates from a man in his 60s in good health. The rearranged chain carries TRBV5-6 and TRBJ2-5, with the D gene too uncertain to name. The sample consisted of blood. The DNA is TGTACCAGCAGCTTGCGGTCAGGCCAAGAGACCCAGTACTTC. It encodes CTSSLRSGQETQYF.